These 9 T cell receptor beta chains were all obtained from the same sample, sequenced in a study of T-cell memory formation after mild COVID-19. TCRdb re-analysed the 5' RACE reads in MiXCR, keeping a single row per CDR3 protein. The sample lists 300,000 to 400,000 distinct CDR3 sequences; 10% to 15% were seen once. Sequenced input: PBMCs or a T cell subset sorted from them (not recorded which). The receptor set was obtained from a man between 18 and 35 years old who had mild COVID-19 (a few samples of this study predate the infection). Cell type and time point are not known.

This clonotype turned up a few times. The chain recombines TRBV6-2 or TRBV6-3 with TRBJ1-1; D is undetermined. CDR1 and CDR2 (germline): MNHEY, SVGEGT. The CDR3 is 14 residues long. Trimming left V 3 bases short and J 1 base short, with 9 bases between. CDR3 sequence reads: CASSYTGPNTEAFF. In DNA form, the CDR3 reads TGTGCCAGCAGTTATACCGGCCCGAACACTGAAGCTTTCTTT.

The chain is built from TRBV29-1 and TRBJ2-1; unclear D gene. Deletions cut 3 bases from V and 4 bases from J, with 7 bases between. This CDR3 has 12 residues. The V gene's germline CDR1 is SQVTM and CDR2 ANQGSEA. CDR3: CSVDTEYNEQFF. In DNA form, the CDR3 reads TGCAGCGTTGATACAGAGTACAATGAGCAGTTCTTC.

This chain connects TRBV6-2 or TRBV6-3 to TRBJ2-7, with TRBD1 as a possible D gene (5 bases). With 0 bases removed from V and 3 bases from J, the gap between germline ends came to 12 bases. Germline values: CDR1 MNHEY, CDR2 SVGEGT. The CDR3 runs to 15 residues. CDR3: CASSYSQGVYYEQYF. The CDR3, as DNA: TGTGCCAGCAGTTACTCGCAGGGTGTTTACTACGAGCAGTACTTC.

This clonotype has only a few counts. The chain couples TRBV15 to TRBJ1-1; D gene ambiguous. V shed 1 base and J shed 0 bases, with 9 bases lying between them. Germline V gives CDR1 LNHNV, CDR2 YYDKDF (reference sequence). This CDR3 has 15 amino acids. The CDR3 loop is CATSRGAGMNTEAFF. The CDR3 DNA reads as TGTGCCACCAGCAGAGGCGCAGGAATGAACACTGAAGCTTTCTTT.

CDR3 in amino acids: CASGVGEGAYGYTF. Written as DNA, the CDR3 is TGTGCCAGCGGGGTAGGGGAAGGGGCTTATGGCTACACCTTC. The chain carries TRBV12-3 or TRBV12-4 and TRBJ1-2, with a tentative D call TRBD1 (5 bases). Trimming left V 8 bases short and J 5 bases short, with 18 bases between. The CDR3 has 14 amino acids.

This clonotype came up a few times. The rearrangement links TRBV14 to TRBJ1-2; 8 bases map to TRBD1. Unmatched junction bases numbered 6, after V lost 4 bases and J lost 8 bases. Germline CDR1 is SGHDN and CDR2 is FVKESK. This CDR3 has 13 amino acids. The CDR3 coding sequence is TGTGCCAGCAGCCCCGGACAGGGCCTCGGCTACACCTTC. Translation: CASSPGQGLGYTF.

This clonotype showed up many times. V gene TRBV9 combines with J gene TRBJ1-1, with D possibly matching TRBD1 (5 bases). The CDR3 covers 13 residues. Per germline, CDR1 SGDLS and CDR2 YYNGEE. Deletions cut 3 bases from V and 3 bases from J, with 9 bases between. The CDR3 here is CASSGRADTEAFF. For the CDR3, the DNA is TGTGCCAGCAGCGGCAGGGCGGACACTGAAGCTTTCTTT.

The chain has TRBV4-1 and TRBJ2-7, with 8 bases fitting TRBD1. This CDR3 is 14 amino acids long. Germline V gene sequence: CDR1 MGHRA, CDR2 YSYEKL. V lost 4 bases, J lost 3 bases, and 5 bases stayed unmatched. CDR3 bases: TGCGCCAGCAGCCTGCGGGGACAGGTCTACGAGCAGTACTTC. This codes for CASSLRGQVYEQYF.

This clonotype showed up many times. The rearrangement joins TRBV12-3 or TRBV12-4 to TRBJ1-2, with D possibly being TRBD1 (5 bases). Trimming removed 5 bases at V and 8 bases at J, with 15 bases between. CDR3 length: 13 amino acids. The CDR3 spells CASSEDRRWGYTF. CDR3 DNA sequence: TGTGCCAGCAGTGAAGACAGACGGTGGGGCTACACCTTC.